This T cell receptor (beta chain) was obtained from a study of OX40 agonist ivuxolimab in advanced cancers. The overall study: An anti-OX40 (CD134) antibody with agonistic activity, ivuxolimab, was administered to patients. Study-wide results and limits: With doses of 0.1 to 3.0 mg/kg, CD4+ and CD8+ blood T cells had undergone clonal expansion by week 6. Expanded clones tended on average to be more numerous among CD8+ T cells than CD4+.

Measured with immunoSEQ multiplex PCR; TCRdb has only the in-frame clones, and not every one. The sample consists of about 46,000 clones, 91% of them appearing once. It was autoimmune disease history or systemic immunosuppression that excluded patients. Regarding this clone: Antigen specificity is unknown.

This TCR was sampled from an adult with an advanced solid tumor such as melanoma, head and neck, liver or kidney cancer. The material was CD4+ or CD8+ T cells sorted from blood, obtained in a trial of the OX40 agonist ivuxolimab.

The CDR3 sequence is CASSQEGAVSGNTIYF. For the CDR3, the DNA is TGTGCCAGCAGCCAAGAAGGGGCTGTCTCTGGAAACACCATATATTTT. The V and J genes are TRBV4-2 and TRBJ1-3, with a tentative D call TRBD1 (5 bases). Germline loops: CDR1 LGHNA, CDR2 YNFKEQ. Trimming took off 0 bases at V and 0 bases at J, with 9 bases between the two ends. This CDR3 spans 16 amino acids.